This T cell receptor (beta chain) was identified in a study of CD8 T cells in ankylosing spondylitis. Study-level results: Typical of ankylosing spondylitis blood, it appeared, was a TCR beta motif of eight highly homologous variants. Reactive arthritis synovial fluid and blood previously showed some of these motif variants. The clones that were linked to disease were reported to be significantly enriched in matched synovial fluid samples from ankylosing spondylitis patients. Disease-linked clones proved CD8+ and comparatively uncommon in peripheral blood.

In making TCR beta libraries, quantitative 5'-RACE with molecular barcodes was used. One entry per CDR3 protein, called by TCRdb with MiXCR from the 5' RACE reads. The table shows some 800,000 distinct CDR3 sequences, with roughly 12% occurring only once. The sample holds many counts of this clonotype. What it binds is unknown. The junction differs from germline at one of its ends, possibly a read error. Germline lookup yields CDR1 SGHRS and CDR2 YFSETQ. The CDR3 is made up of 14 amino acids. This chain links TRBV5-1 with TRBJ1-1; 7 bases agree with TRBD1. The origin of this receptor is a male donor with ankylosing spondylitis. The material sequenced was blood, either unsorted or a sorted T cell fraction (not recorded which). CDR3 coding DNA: TGCGCCAGCAGCGCCTTGACAGGGCCCGGGACCCTGGGATTT. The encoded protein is CASSALTGPGTLGF. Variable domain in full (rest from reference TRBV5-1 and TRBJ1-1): KAGVTQTPRYLIKTRGQQVTLSCSPISGHRSVSWYQQTPGQGLQFLFEYFSETQRNKGNFPGRFSGRQFSNSRSEMNVSTLELGDSALYLCASSALTGPGTLGFGQGTRLTVV.